This is a list of T cell receptor beta chains from one sample in a study of blood T cell repertoires in COVID-19. TCRdb's table, derived via immunoSEQ multiplex PCR, lists solely in-frame clones and lacks some. The top ten hold under 11% of the sample, which has approximately 120,000 clones, roughly 76% seen once. Sample: peripheral blood. The receptors were gathered from a human donor in a cohort sampled during active COVID-19. CDR3s include the opening cysteine and the closing phenylalanine or tryptophan. The order of the fields is V gene, J gene, D gene, clone size, CDR3 DNA, CDR3 protein. D genes are given only for firm matches. The size of a clone is reported for some rows only, either as once, few or many, or as a class for expanded clones.

v_call: TRBV7-6
j_call: TRBJ1-1
d_call: TRBD1
clone_size: .
cdr3_nt: TGTGCCAGCAGCTTAGCGCAGGGGGCGCACACTGAAGCTTTCTTT
cdr3_aa: CASSLAQGAHTEAFF

v_call: TRBV2
j_call: TRBJ1-1
d_call: .
clone_size: .
cdr3_nt: TGTGCCAGCAGTGGTGACAGGAACACTGAAGCTTTCTTT
cdr3_aa: CASSGDRNTEAFF

v_call: TRBV24-1
j_call: TRBJ1-2
d_call: .
clone_size: .
cdr3_nt: TGTGCCACCAGTGCGGGGTTCGGTGGCTACACCTTC
cdr3_aa: CATSAGFGGYTF

v_call: TRBV24-1
j_call: TRBJ2-1
d_call: .
clone_size: .
cdr3_nt: TGTGCCACCAGTGACTCGGGGTTAACGTACAATGAGCAGTTCTTC
cdr3_aa: CATSDSGLTYNEQFF

v_call: TRBV9
j_call: TRBJ1-6
d_call: .
clone_size: .
cdr3_nt: TGTGCCAGCAGCGTAAAGGGGCCGGGGGATTCACCCCTCCACTTT
cdr3_aa: CASSVKGPGDSPLHF

v_call: TRBV5-4
j_call: TRBJ1-2
d_call: .
clone_size: .
cdr3_nt: TGTGCCAGCAGCTTGGGCAGGGAAAGGAGTGGCTACACCTTC
cdr3_aa: CASSLGRERSGYTF

v_call: TRBV10-3
j_call: TRBJ1-6
d_call: TRBD1
clone_size: .
cdr3_nt: TGTGCCATCAGGCCGGGACAGGTCGATTCACCCCTCCACTTT
cdr3_aa: CAIRPGQVDSPLHF

v_call: TRBV2
j_call: TRBJ1-2
d_call: .
clone_size: .
cdr3_nt: TGTGCCAGCAGTGAAATGAGGGTTGGCTACACCTTC
cdr3_aa: CASSEMRVGYTF

v_call: TRBV24-1
j_call: TRBJ2-5
d_call: .
clone_size: .
cdr3_nt: TGTGCCACCAGTGATACGACAGGTTCGGCGCGAGAGACCCAGTACTTC
cdr3_aa: CATSDTTGSARETQYF

v_call: TRBV7-3
j_call: TRBJ2-2
d_call: TRBD1
clone_size: .
cdr3_nt: TGTGCCAGCAGCTTAAGACAGGGTCACACCGGGGAGCTGTTTTTT
cdr3_aa: CASSLRQGHTGELFF

v_call: TRBV25-1
j_call: TRBJ1-6
d_call: .
clone_size: once
cdr3_nt: TGTGCCAGCAGTGCGGGAGGAGAGGCGCCCCTCCACTTT
cdr3_aa: CASSAGGEAPLHF

v_call: TRBV28
j_call: TRBJ2-5
d_call: TRBD1
clone_size: once
cdr3_nt: TGTGCCAGCGGACTGACAGGGTTGGGGACCCAGTACTTC
cdr3_aa: CASGLTGLGTQYF

v_call: TRBV14
j_call: TRBJ1-6
d_call: .
clone_size: .
cdr3_nt: TGTGCCAGCAGCCGGACCCAGGGTCTTTCCTTAAGTGGATCACCCCTCCACTTT
cdr3_aa: CASSRTQGLSLSGSPLHF

v_call: TRBV7-2
j_call: TRBJ2-7
d_call: .
clone_size: .
cdr3_nt: TGTGCCAGCAGCTTAACTCGGACAAACTACGAGCAGTACTTC
cdr3_aa: CASSLTRTNYEQYF

v_call: TRBV6-5
j_call: TRBJ2-5
d_call: .
clone_size: .
cdr3_nt: TGTGCCAGCAGCCGACTATTCCAAGAGACCCAGTACTTC
cdr3_aa: CASSRLFQETQYF

v_call: TRBV29-1
j_call: TRBJ2-1
d_call: TRBD1
clone_size: .
cdr3_nt: TGCAGCGTTGAAGGAGGGGGGACAGGGACCATAGGATCGTACAATGAGCAGTTCTTC
cdr3_aa: CSVEGGGTGTIGSYNEQFF

v_call: TRBV9
j_call: TRBJ1-2
d_call: TRBD1
clone_size: .
cdr3_nt: TGTGCCAGCAGCGTAGAGGGCACAGGGGTGGGCTTTTCCGATGGCTACACCTTC
cdr3_aa: CASSVEGTGVGFSDGYTF

v_call: TRBV27
j_call: TRBJ2-2
d_call: .
clone_size: .
cdr3_nt: TGTGCCAGCAGTAGGGGTAAGCCCTTAAGTCCAGGGGAGCTGTTTTTT
cdr3_aa: CASSRGKPLSPGELFF

v_call: TRBV18
j_call: TRBJ1-5
d_call: .
clone_size: .
cdr3_nt: TGTGCCAGCGCCGACAGTAGAAATCAGCCCCAGCATTTT
cdr3_aa: CASADSRNQPQHF

v_call: TRBV12-3/TRBV12-4
j_call: TRBJ2-5
d_call: .
clone_size: .
cdr3_nt: TGTGCCAGCAGTTCCTGGACAGAAGAGACCCAGTACTTC
cdr3_aa: CASSSWTEETQYF

v_call: TRBV4-3
j_call: TRBJ1-6
d_call: TRBD1
clone_size: .
cdr3_nt: TGCGCCAGCAGCCAAGATCCGCGGACAGGGGCCTCCTATAATTCACCCCTCCACTTT
cdr3_aa: CASSQDPRTGASYNSPLHF

v_call: TRBV5-1
j_call: TRBJ1-1
d_call: TRBD1
clone_size: few
cdr3_nt: TGCGCCAGCAGCCCAGGGACAGTGATGAACACTGAAGCTTTCTTT
cdr3_aa: CASSPGTVMNTEAFF

v_call: TRBV27
j_call: TRBJ2-7
d_call: .
clone_size: .
cdr3_nt: TGTGCCAGCAGTTTATCCGACCCCGGGTGGTACGAGCAGTACTTC
cdr3_aa: CASSLSDPGWYEQYF

v_call: TRBV11-2
j_call: TRBJ2-7
d_call: .
clone_size: .
cdr3_nt: TGTGCCAGCAGCTTAGAGCACCCGCGCGGGGTGCTTACCTACGAGCAGTACTTC
cdr3_aa: CASSLEHPRGVLTYEQYF

v_call: TRBV4-2
j_call: TRBJ1-1
d_call: .
clone_size: once
cdr3_nt: TGTGCCAGCAGCCAAAATACAGGGTCCACTGAAGCTTTCTTT
cdr3_aa: CASSQNTGSTEAFF

v_call: TRBV28
j_call: TRBJ2-7
d_call: .
clone_size: .
cdr3_nt: TGTGCCAGCAGTCGCGGGACCTACGAGCAGTACTTC
cdr3_aa: CASSRGTYEQYF

v_call: TRBV6-5
j_call: TRBJ1-4
d_call: .
clone_size: .
cdr3_nt: TGTGCCAGCAGTTACCGAGGGGGTACAACTAATGAAAAACTGTTTTTT
cdr3_aa: CASSYRGGTTNEKLFF

v_call: TRBV19
j_call: TRBJ1-5
d_call: TRBD1
clone_size: few
cdr3_nt: TGTGCCAGTAATGACAGGGGTAATAGCAATCAGCCCCAGCATTTT
cdr3_aa: CASNDRGNSNQPQHF

v_call: TRBV10-3
j_call: TRBJ1-1
d_call: TRBD1
clone_size: .
cdr3_nt: TGTGCCTCTCAGGGGGATCTGAACACTGAAGCTTTCTTT
cdr3_aa: CASQGDLNTEAFF